The T cell receptor (beta chain) under discussion was sequenced for a study of cytomegalovirus exposure and HLA in healthy donors. General study results and limits: The study had only CMV serostatus as immune exposure information.

Germline CDR1 is MNHEY and CDR2 is SVGAGI. V lost 6 bases, J lost 12 bases, and 17 bases stayed unmatched. This CDR3 comprises 15 residues. The study ran its PCR with 60 Vbeta and 13 Jbeta primers. Data came from immunoSEQ multiplex PCR; TCRdb stores just in-frame clones and leaves some out. The sample includes roughly 100,000 clones, around 63% seen only once; the top ten take approximately 3%. This clone was seen only a few times. The antigen is undetermined. Source material: PBMCs. V and J are TRBV6-5 and TRBJ2-1, with TRBD2 identical over 7 bases. The receptor was isolated from a man aged 25 to 45 in good health and CMV-seronegative. Here the CDR3 DNA reads TGTGCCAGCAGGCTACTGGGGGGAGGGTTGAAGGTGCAGTTCTTC. It yields the protein CASRLLGGGLKVQFF.